These T cell receptor beta chains were read from a single sample in a study of metastatic and nonmetastatic thyroid tumors. TCRdb reprocessed the PCR reads via MiXCR. The data hold about 18,000 clones, with just under 30% observed a single time. Sequenced: tumor tissue. The receptors were gathered from a male donor with papillary thyroid cancer or a benign thyroid nodule (not recorded which). Some clones in this sample may be carry-over from other donors' samples. CDR3s include the opening cysteine and the closing phenylalanine or tryptophan. A D gene is named only where the DNA matches it firmly. The listing skips clone size in some rows; elsewhere it reads once, few, many or a size class.

d_call	clone_size	v_call	j_call	cdr3_nt	cdr3_aa
NA	few	TRBV6-2/TRBV6-3	TRBJ2-1	TGTGCCAGCACTCCGACCGGACTCCGCAATGAGCAGTTCTTC	CASTPTGLRNEQFF
NA	few	TRBV6-1	TRBJ1-6	TGTGCCAGCAGTCCCCCTTCGTGGGATAATTCGCCCCTCCACTTT	CASSPPSWDNSPLHF
NA	many	TRBV6-1	TRBJ1-2	TGTGCCAGCACGGATCGGGAAAACTATGGCTACACCTTC	CASTDRENYGYTF
TRBD2	many	TRBV30	TRBJ2-1	TGTGCCTGGAGTGGGACTAGCGGGAGTGATCATGAGCAGTTCTTC	CAWSGTSGSDHEQFF
NA	NA	TRBV4-1	TRBJ1-6	TGCGCCAGCAGCCAAGTCATGGAACCCCTCCACTTT	CASSQVMEPLHF
NA	NA	TRBV28	TRBJ2-1	TGTGCCAGCAGTTTACGCTTTCAGCTATACAATGAGCAGTTCTTC	CASSLRFQLYNEQFF
TRBD2	NA	TRBV18	TRBJ2-7	TGTGCCAGCTCACCTCAGGCGGGAGGGTCCTACGAGCAGTACTTC	CASSPQAGGSYEQYF
TRBD1	NA	TRBV28	TRBJ1-2	TGTGCCAGCAGTTTGTCCGGGACAGCGTTAAACTATGGCTACACCTTC	CASSLSGTALNYGYTF
NA	many	TRBV11-3	TRBJ2-3	TGTGCCAGCAGCTTTAGCCGTGGTGGAACGCAGTATTTT	CASSFSRGGTQYF
NA	many	TRBV20-1	TRBJ2-1	TGCAGTGCTCCCCAGTCTGGTACGGTCGGGGAGCAGTTCTTC	CSAPQSGTVGEQFF
NA	NA	TRBV27	TRBJ2-1	TGTGCCAGCAGCAGGAGAGGACCCCAAATTGACTACAATGAGCAGTTCTTC	CASSRRGPQIDYNEQFF
TRBD1	NA	TRBV5-1	TRBJ1-1	TGCGCCAGCAGCGGTGGACAGGGCTTGAGTACTGAAGCTTTCTTT	CASSGGQGLSTEAFF
NA	few	TRBV19	TRBJ1-2	TGTGCCAGTAGTATACTTCTCTCCCAGCCCTATGGCTACACCTTC	CASSILLSQPYGYTF
NA	NA	TRBV7-9	TRBJ1-1	TGTGCCAGCCGAGCAGGGACGGTGAACACTGAAGCTTTCTTT	CASRAGTVNTEAFF
NA	many	TRBV5-1	TRBJ2-1	TGCGCCAGCAGCTTGTGGGGGGTCGTCATGAACCCTAGCTCCTACAATGAGCAGTTCTTC	CASSLWGVVMNPSSYNEQFF
NA	medium-sized	TRBV12-3/TRBV12-4	TRBJ1-2	TGTGCCAGCAGTTTAAAGTCCCCCGGGGGAATAGACTATGGCTACACCTTC	CASSLKSPGGIDYGYTF
NA	medium-sized	TRBV24-1	TRBJ2-1	TGTGCCACCAGTCCGAGCCTTTCCTACAATGAGCAGTTCTTC	CATSPSLSYNEQFF
TRBD1	many	TRBV10-3	TRBJ1-1	TGTGCCATCAGAGACACCACGACAGGGGCAGGGAACACTGAAGCTTTCTTT	CAIRDTTTGAGNTEAFF
NA	many	TRBV9	TRBJ2-3	TGTGCCAGCAGCGTAGGGTCAGGGGTCGATCGCACGGATACGCAGTATTTT	CASSVGSGVDRTDTQYF
NA	NA	TRBV27	TRBJ2-7	TGTGCCAGCAGTTTAGGGTACGGGACTCTCAAAGTCAACGAGCAGTACTTC	CASSLGYGTLKVNEQYF
TRBD1	NA	TRBV5-1	TRBJ2-2	TGCGCCAGCAGCTTGGGGGACAGGGTAACCGGGGAGCTGTTTTTT	CASSLGDRVTGELFF
TRBD2	medium-sized	TRBV24-1	TRBJ2-1	TGTGCCACCAGTGATGTGGCAGGGTGGACTAGCGACCCCAATGAGCAGTTCTTC	CATSDVAGWTSDPNEQFF
NA	NA	TRBV7-3	TRBJ2-1	TGTGCCAGCAGCTTTAGCGTAAGCTCCTACAATGAGCAGTTCTTC	CASSFSVSSYNEQFF
NA	once	TRBV7-8	TRBJ2-7	TGTGCCAGCAGCTCCAGAGTGACGGGAGTTTTTAGTTACGAGCAGTACTTC	CASSSRVTGVFSYEQYF
NA	medium-sized	TRBV24-1	TRBJ2-1	TGTGCCACCAGTGATTCTCCCGATCGGTCACTCGGGCAGTTCTTC	CATSDSPDRSLGQFF